This T cell receptor beta chain was documented in a study of blood T cells in healthy people across ages. Findings and limits, study-wide: Long-lived donors carried more naive CD4+ cells and greater diversity than aged donors. Older age coincided with a roughly linear decline in TCR beta diversity per million T cells. Naive and antigen-experienced cells were not separated, limiting conclusive comparison.

A note on this clonotype: Its antigen is undetermined. An end of the junction does not agree with germline; a read error may underlie this.

CDR3 length: 16 amino acids. Per germline, CDR1 MDHEN and CDR2 SYDVKM. A J-beta primer mix and a sample-barcoded 5' primer were used in a second PCR of about 6 to 12 cycles. All samples yielded 2.5 million or more CDR3-containing paired-end reads. Each CDR3 protein is one row after TCRdb ran MiXCR on the 5' RACE reads. The data show under 2 million distinct CDR3 sequences, 30% to 35% seen once. The specimen was blood. V usage is TRBV28 and J usage is TRBJ1-1, with D possibly matching TRBD1 (5 bases). The source of this sequence is a woman aged 25 to 45 in good health. The CDR3, as DNA: TGTGCCAGCAGTTCCCCGGGGCAGGGCGGGAACACTGAAGTTTTCTTT. This translates into CASSSPGQGGNTEVFF.